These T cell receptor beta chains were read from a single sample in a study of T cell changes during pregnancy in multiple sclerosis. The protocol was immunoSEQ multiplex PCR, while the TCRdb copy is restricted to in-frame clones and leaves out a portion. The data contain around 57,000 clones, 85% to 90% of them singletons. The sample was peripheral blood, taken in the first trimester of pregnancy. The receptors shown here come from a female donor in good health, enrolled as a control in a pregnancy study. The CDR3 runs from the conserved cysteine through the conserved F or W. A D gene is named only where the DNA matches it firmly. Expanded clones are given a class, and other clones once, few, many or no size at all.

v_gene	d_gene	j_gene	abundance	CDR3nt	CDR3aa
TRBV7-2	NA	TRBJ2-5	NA	TGTGCCAGCAGCCCCGAGAGGTCATTGGTCCGAGAGACCCAGTACTTC	CASSPERSLVRETQYF
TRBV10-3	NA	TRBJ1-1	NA	TGTGCCATCAGTGACGGGGAGACGAACACTGAAGCTTTCTTT	CAISDGETNTEAFF
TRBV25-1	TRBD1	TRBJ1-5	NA	TGTGCCAGCAGTAAAACGGGGACAGGGGGCGATCAGCCCCAGCATTTT	CASSKTGTGGDQPQHF
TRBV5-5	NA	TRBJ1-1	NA	TGTGCCAGCAGCTTGGTGGATCGGGGGGTTGAAGCTTTCTTT	CASSLVDRGVEAFF
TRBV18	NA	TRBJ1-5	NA	TGTGCCAGCTCCCTAGGGGACAACAATCAGCCCCAGCATTTT	CASSLGDNNQPQHF
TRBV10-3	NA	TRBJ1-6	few	TGTGCCATCAGTGGGACAGATAATTCACCCCTCCACTTT	CAISGTDNSPLHF
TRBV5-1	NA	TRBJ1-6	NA	TGCGCCAGCAGCTTAACCGACATTCGGAATTCACCCCTCCACTTT	CASSLTDIRNSPLHF
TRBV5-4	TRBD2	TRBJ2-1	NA	TGTGCCAGCACCTTAGCGGGGGGCCTCTACAATGAGCAGTTCTTC	CASTLAGGLYNEQFF
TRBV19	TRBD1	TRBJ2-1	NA	TGTGCCAGTAGTATAAGGGGACAGGGCGGTTATGAGCAGTTCTTC	CASSIRGQGGYEQFF
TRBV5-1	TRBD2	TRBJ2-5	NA	TGCGCCAGCAGCTTACAGGGACTAGCGGGGACAGGAAGCTTCGTGGAGACCCAGTACTTC	CASSLQGLAGTGSFVETQYF
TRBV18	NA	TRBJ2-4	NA	TGTGCCAGCTCTCAAAGCTACCAGGGAAGGGTACGCATTCAGTACTTC	CASSQSYQGRVRIQYF
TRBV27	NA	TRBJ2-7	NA	TGTGCCAGCAGTTCTCCGACACACTACGAGCAGTACTTC	CASSSPTHYEQYF
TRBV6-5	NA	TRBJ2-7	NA	TGTGCCAGCAGTTACTCGATCGTCAGGGCATACGAGCAGTACTTC	CASSYSIVRAYEQYF
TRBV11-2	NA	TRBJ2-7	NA	TGTGCCAGCACTTCTTTAACCCGGGAGCAGTACTTC	CASTSLTREQYF
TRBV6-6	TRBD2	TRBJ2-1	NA	TGTGCCAGCAGCTATAGCGGGGGGGACTACAATGAGCAGTTCTTC	CASSYSGGDYNEQFF
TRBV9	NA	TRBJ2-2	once	TGTGCCAGCAGCCGATCAGGGATGCAGGATTCCGGGGAGCTGTTTTTT	CASSRSGMQDSGELFF
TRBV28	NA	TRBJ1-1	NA	TGTGCCACCCGGAGGGCTGAAGCTTTCTTT	CATRRAEAFF
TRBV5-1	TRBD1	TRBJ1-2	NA	TGCGCCAGCAGCTTGGAAGCTGGGACAGGACTTGGCTACACCTTC	CASSLEAGTGLGYTF
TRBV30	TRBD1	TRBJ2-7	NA	TGTGCCTGGAGGGGACAGGGGCTATGGGAGCAGTACTTC	CAWRGQGLWEQYF
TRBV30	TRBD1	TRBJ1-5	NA	TGTGCCTGGAGTTCCCAGGGGGCCTCAGGGGCCCAGCATTTT	CAWSSQGASGAQHF
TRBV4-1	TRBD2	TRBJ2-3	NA	TGCGCCAGCAGCCACACTAATAGCGGGGGGGGAGATACGCAGTATTTT	CASSHTNSGGGDTQYF
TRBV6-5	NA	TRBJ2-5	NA	TGTGCCACTAGACCGCGGGGAACCGCTCGAGAGACCCAGTACTTC	CATRPRGTARETQYF
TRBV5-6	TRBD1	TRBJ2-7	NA	TGTGCCAGCAGCTGGACAGGGCCATCCTACGAGCAGTACTTC	CASSWTGPSYEQYF
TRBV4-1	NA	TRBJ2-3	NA	TGCGCCAGCAGCCAAGAGGACTGGCGTGGAGATACGCAGTATTTT	CASSQEDWRGDTQYF
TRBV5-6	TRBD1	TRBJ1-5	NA	TGTGCCAGCAGCTCCGACAGGGGCAGTCAGCCCCAGCATTTT	CASSSDRGSQPQHF
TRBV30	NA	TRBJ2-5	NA	TGTGCCTGGATGCAGTACCAAGAGACCCAGTACTTC	CAWMQYQETQYF
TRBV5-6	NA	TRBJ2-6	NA	TGTGCCAGCAGCCGTCAGAGGGCTGGGGCCAACGTCCTGACTTTC	CASSRQRAGANVLTF
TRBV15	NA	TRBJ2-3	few	TGTGCCACCAGCGGGGGGGGGCTCGGCGCAGATACGCAGTATTTT	CATSGGGLGADTQYF
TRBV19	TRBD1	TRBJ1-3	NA	TGTGCCAGTAGTCGGGACAGGGAAGACGGAAACACCATATATTTT	CASSRDREDGNTIYF
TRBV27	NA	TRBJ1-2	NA	TGTGCCAGCAGTTTATCGGGGCCCCGGGGGTATGGCTACACCTTC	CASSLSGPRGYGYTF
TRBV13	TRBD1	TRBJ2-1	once	TGTGCCAGCAGCTCGCGAACCGGACAGGGGAAGCAGTTCTTC	CASSSRTGQGKQFF
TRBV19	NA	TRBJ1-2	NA	TGTGCCAGTAGTCGAGGGAATGGCGGCTACACCTTC	CASSRGNGGYTF